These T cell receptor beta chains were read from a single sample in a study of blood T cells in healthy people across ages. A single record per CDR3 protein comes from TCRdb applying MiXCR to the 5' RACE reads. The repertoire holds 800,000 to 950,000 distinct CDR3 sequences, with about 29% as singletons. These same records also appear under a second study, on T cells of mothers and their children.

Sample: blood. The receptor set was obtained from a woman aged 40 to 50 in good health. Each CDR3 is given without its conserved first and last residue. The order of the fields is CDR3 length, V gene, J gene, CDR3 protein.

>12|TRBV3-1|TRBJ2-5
ASRLTSGGETQY
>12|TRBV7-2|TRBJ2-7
ASSPRSDRYEQY
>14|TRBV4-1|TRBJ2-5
ASSQASGGAAETQY
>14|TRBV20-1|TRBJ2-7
SARGGHPMFSYEQY
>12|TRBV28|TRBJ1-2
ASSLMGRTYGYT
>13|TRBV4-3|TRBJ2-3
ASSQGGGVSDTQY
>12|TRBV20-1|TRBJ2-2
SAWGPSNTGELF
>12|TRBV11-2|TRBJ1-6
ASSVQGVFSPLH
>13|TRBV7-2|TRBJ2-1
ASSLGSLAGNEQF
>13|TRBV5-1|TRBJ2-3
ASSVLAAPTDTQY
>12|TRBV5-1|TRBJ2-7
ASTSASGTYKQY
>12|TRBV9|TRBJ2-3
ASSVAPREDTQY
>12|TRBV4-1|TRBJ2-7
ASSSLNSPYEQY
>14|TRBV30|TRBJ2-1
AWRPLAGASYNEQF
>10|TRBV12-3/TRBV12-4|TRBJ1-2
ASTPGGYGYT
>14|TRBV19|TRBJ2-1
ASSIDQQGFYDEQF
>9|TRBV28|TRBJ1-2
ASRVRGGYT
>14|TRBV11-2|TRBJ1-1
ASSFFGGVANTEAF
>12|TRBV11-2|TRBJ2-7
ASSSWLSYNEQY
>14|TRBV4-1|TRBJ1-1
ASSLGRERTGTEAF
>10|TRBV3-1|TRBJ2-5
ASSQVKGTQY
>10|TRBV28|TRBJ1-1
TSSRDSETAF
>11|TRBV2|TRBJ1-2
ASTSLPDYGYT
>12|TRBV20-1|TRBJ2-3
RALRGGSTDTQY
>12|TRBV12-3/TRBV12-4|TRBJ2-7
ASSLGDNSYEQY
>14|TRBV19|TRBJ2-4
ASSMGTQLAKNIQY
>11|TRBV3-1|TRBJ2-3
ASSPGGEDTQY
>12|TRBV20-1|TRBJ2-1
SAYTGLSYNEQF
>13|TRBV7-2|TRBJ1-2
ASSLEIGAGYGYT
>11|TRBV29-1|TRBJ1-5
SVQVDSNQPQH
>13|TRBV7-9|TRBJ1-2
ASSFGLGTCYGYT
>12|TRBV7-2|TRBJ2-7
ASSFGRSSYEQY
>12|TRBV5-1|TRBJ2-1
ASSPFDPYNEQF